One T cell receptor beta chain is described in this entry. What it binds is not known. Using immunoSEQ multiplex PCR, the repertoire was profiled, and TCRdb retains in-frame clones only, with some absent. Here the sample spans 150,000 to 200,000 clones, around 70% being singletons. This specimen belongs to a study of cytotoxic CD8 clonotypes in ibrutinib-treated CLL. On the study more broadly: Following treatment for a median roughly twelve months, range 6 to 36, response samples were then taken.

Regarding the study as a whole: Different sampling times were used for sustained-remission and progressing patients. Baseline clonality, higher than in age-matched healthy donors, tracked circulating CD8+ T-cell counts. Treatment saw public clonotypes, which were uncommon, either contract or stay stable.

Germline lookup yields CDR1 MNHEY and CDR2 SMNVEV (reference sequence). The length of the CDR3 is 13 residues. V lost 5 bases to trimming and J lost 5 bases, with 12 bases between them. This sequence joins TRBV27 and TRBJ1-1; a possible D gene is TRBD1 (5 bases). The sample here was PBMCs, taken after 24 months of ibrutinib treatment. This receptor was identified in a human donor with chronic lymphocytic leukemia. DNA for the CDR3: TGTGCCAGCAGTGAGGGGCGGACGACTGAAGCTTTCTTT. The encoded protein is CASSEGRTTEAFF.